This T cell receptor (beta chain) was profiled in a study of lymphopenia after photon versus proton radiotherapy (dated by TCRdb to the late 2010s). With respect to the entire study: The study compared the immunological effects of photon versus proton radiation therapy in patients with gastrointestinal tumors who developed high-grade lymphopenia. The cohort included over 15 patients with gastrointestinal tumors who developed lymphopenia after receiving either photon or proton therapy. The goal of the study was to describe how the two radiation modalities differ in their effects on the immune system.

General study outcomes and caveats: During treatment, patients who received photon therapy lost naive T cells and TCR diversity and gained effector/memory populations, whereas patients who received proton therapy remained relatively stable. The survival association was assessed only in patients who died, and the authors presented better survival with proton therapy as a possibility rather than a demonstrated result. After the lymphocyte count nadir, repertoires from photon-treated patients showed oligoclonal expansion, particularly of CD8+ Temra cells, and this expansion drove the decline in diversity. Across the cohort, among patients who died, a greater drop in TCR diversity after the nadir was inversely correlated with overall survival time.

Libraries were made using the immunoSEQ multiplex PCR assay. T cell repertoires were profiled with deep sequencing of rearranged TCR beta loci together with multiparametric flow cytometry. TCRdb provides this immuneACCESS table in a form limited to in-frame rearrangements. Some clones are lacking; in checked studies, under half of them reflect an unresolved V gene, and why the rest are absent is not known. Present in this sample are about 12,000 clones, roughly nine tenths of which were seen just once. The ten most abundant clones make up roughly 3.5% of the sample. Trimming takes 2 bases off V and 3 bases off J; junction bases not matched to a gene: 6. The CDR3, from cysteine to phenylalanine, totals 14 residues. The only DNA kept is the CDR3, 42 bases in frame from the first base. Per the germline V gene (reference sequence), GTSNPN is the CDR1 and SVGIG is the CDR2. The table lists this clone with a count of one. The antigen it binds to is not known. No much larger clonotype is one base removed from it; base qualities were not supplied.

The sequence was obtained from a man between 60 and 75 years old with pancreatic cancer. Source: peripheral blood, taken from a patient treated with photon-based radiotherapy. The V and J segments used are TRBV30 and TRBJ1-1; TRBD1 agrees with 7 junctional bases. The CDR3 is CAWSSGGYYTEAFF. The base sequence is TGTGCCTGGAGTTCAGGGGGTTATTACACTGAAGCTTTCTTT.